The present T cell receptor beta chain was sequenced within a study of cytomegalovirus exposure and HLA in healthy donors. With 60 Vbeta and 13 Jbeta primers, the PCR was carried out. Libraries were prepared by immunoSEQ multiplex PCR; TCRdb keeps only in-frame clonotypes and omits some of them. The sample contains approximately 190,000 clones, over 65% of which appear only once. The germline CDR1 and CDR2 sequences are SGHAT and FQNNGV. The CDR3 length is 13 residues. V shed 3 bases and J 11 bases; nucleotides not matched to a gene: 9. Comments on this clone: Its specificity is unknown.

Notes on the study in general: Using the classifier, cytomegalovirus status was reportedly diagnosed with high specificity and sensitivity. Rare sequences made up most TCRs, while some public TCRs were found in many donors. It was only CMV serostatus that was available as immune exposure information.

This receptor was taken from a woman aged 25-40 years in good health and CMV-seronegative. Sequencing input: PBMCs. The rearrangement uses TRBV11-2 and TRBJ1-1, with 7 nucleotides matching TRBD1. This chain's CDR3 is CASSFGQDRDAFF. CDR3 nucleotides: TGTGCCAGCAGCTTTGGACAGGATAGGGATGCTTTCTTT.